A selection of T cell receptor beta chains follows, all from one sample in a study of cytomegalovirus exposure and HLA in healthy donors. Sequencing was performed with immunoSEQ multiplex PCR; in TCRdb, only in-frame clones are kept and a portion is missing. The sample shows some 150,000 clones, 70% to 80% of them seen only once. Sequences were obtained from PBMCs. These receptors all stem from a male donor in good health and CMV-seronegative. Each CDR3 is given with its conserved first and last residue. D genes are given only for firm matches. Clone size is given for some rows only: seen once, a few or many times, or a class if the clone is expanded.

TGTGCCAGCAGCAGGGGACAGCTGGGGTTGGGTGAAAAACTGTTTTTT | CASSRGQLGLGEKLFF | TRBV7-2 | - | TRBD1 | TRBJ1-4
TGTGCCAGTACCGGGAATCAAAAAAATCAGCCCCAGCATTTT | CASTGNQKNQPQHF | TRBV28 | - | - | TRBJ1-5
TGTGCCAGCAGTGTCCTAGCGGGTGGGGCCAACGTCCTGACTTTC | CASSVLAGGANVLTF | TRBV2 | once | TRBD2 | TRBJ2-6
TGTGCCAGCAGTACTCAGGGGCGCGGCTACGAGCAGTACTTC | CASSTQGRGYEQYF | TRBV6-1 | few | - | TRBJ2-7
TGCAGCGTTTCGAACGGTGGCACAGATACGCAGTATTTT | CSVSNGGTDTQYF | TRBV29-1 | - | - | TRBJ2-3
TGTGCCAGCAGCTTAGGGAGCGGGTTCTCCTACAATGAGCAGTTCTTC | CASSLGSGFSYNEQFF | TRBV7-3 | - | - | TRBJ2-1
TGTGCCAGCAGCCAAGGGCCACAGGGGGGAGTCTACGAGCAGTACTTC | CASSQGPQGGVYEQYF | TRBV14 | - | TRBD1 | TRBJ2-7
TGTGCCAGTAGTATACTGAGCTCCGGGGCCAACGTCCTGACTTTC | CASSILSSGANVLTF | TRBV19 | - | - | TRBJ2-6
TGCGCCAGCAGCCAAGATAGAGGAGGGGAGCTGTTTTTT | CASSQDRGGELFF | TRBV4-3 | - | - | TRBJ2-2
TGTGCCAGCCAAAGACTGCGTTACGAGCAGTACTTC | CASQRLRYEQYF | TRBV28 | few | - | TRBJ2-7
TGCGCCAGCAGCCAAGATCGGAGGGCCCACACTGAAGCTTTCTTT | CASSQDRRAHTEAFF | TRBV4-3 | - | - | TRBJ1-1
TGCGCCAGCAGCGCGGACGCAGCAGGGGCAGGGACTGAAGCTTTCTTT | CASSADAAGAGTEAFF | TRBV5-1 | - | - | TRBJ1-1
TGTGCCAGCAGTATAAGCGCGGGGAGAACCTACGAGCAGTACTTC | CASSISAGRTYEQYF | TRBV27 | - | - | TRBJ2-7
TGTGCCATCAGTAGGGGGAGCGGGGGAGGAGAAGATACGCAGTATTTT | CAISRGSGGGEDTQYF | TRBV10-3 | - | TRBD2 | TRBJ2-3
TGTGCCAGCAGCTTAGGAGACATTTCCTACGAGCAGTACTTC | CASSLGDISYEQYF | TRBV7-9 | - | - | TRBJ2-7
TGTGCCAGCAGTGCCCAGACAGGCAAAAACTATGGCTACACCTTC | CASSAQTGKNYGYTF | TRBV28 | - | - | TRBJ1-2
TGTGCCAGCAGCTTAACAAGGGGCCCTCTATACAATGAGCAGTTCTTC | CASSLTRGPLYNEQFF | TRBV7-9 | once | - | TRBJ2-1
TGTGCCAGCAGTTTCTACAGGTTCTTCTATGGCTACACCTTC | CASSFYRFFYGYTF | TRBV28 | - | - | TRBJ1-2
TGTGCCAGCAGCTTAGGTACAGGGCGCTCCTACGAGCAGTACTTC | CASSLGTGRSYEQYF | TRBV7-2 | - | - | TRBJ2-7
TGCGCCAGCAGCTTGGGACAGGGTAGGGACTATGGCTACACCTTC | CASSLGQGRDYGYTF | TRBV5-1 | - | TRBD1 | TRBJ1-2
TGCGCCAGCAGCCGACAGGGGGGCACTGAAGCTTTCTTT | CASSRQGGTEAFF | TRBV5-1 | - | TRBD1 | TRBJ1-1
TGTGCCAGCAGCGTAGGAGTTAGCGGGGGATACAATGAGCAGTTCTTC | CASSVGVSGGYNEQFF | TRBV9 | - | TRBD2 | TRBJ2-1
TGTGCCAGCAGCTTAGATCTGGTCGGTACGCAGTATTTT | CASSLDLVGTQYF | TRBV11-3 | - | - | TRBJ2-3
TGTGCCAGCAGCCAAGAGCCGCAGCGAGACTATGGCTACACCTTC | CASSQEPQRDYGYTF | TRBV4-2 | - | - | TRBJ1-2
TGTGCCGGCACCTCACGAGTCGAAAATGAAAAACTGTTTTTT | CAGTSRVENEKLFF | TRBV6-5 | - | - | TRBJ1-4
TGCAGCGTCGGGGGCGGGGGCCTCCCCCCCACAGATACGCAGTATTTT | CSVGGGGLPPTDTQYF | TRBV29-1 | - | - | TRBJ2-3
TGCGCCAGCCAACGGGGTAGCACAGATACGCAGTATTTT | CASQRGSTDTQYF | TRBV10-1 | - | - | TRBJ2-3
TGTGCCAGCAGCTTCCCGACAGGGGCGAACACCGGGGAGCTGTTTTTT | CASSFPTGANTGELFF | TRBV7-2 | - | TRBD1 | TRBJ2-2
TGCGCCAGCAGCTTGGGGGCAGAACTCTATGGCTACACCTTC | CASSLGAELYGYTF | TRBV5-1 | - | - | TRBJ1-2
TGCGCCAGCAGCCGGGAGGCCGAGCTCTCCTACGAGCAGTACTTC | CASSREAELSYEQYF | TRBV5-1 | few | TRBD2 | TRBJ2-7
TGTGCCAGTAAGCCCTCAGGGGGCGGCTATGGCTACACCTTC | CASKPSGGGYGYTF | TRBV19 | once | TRBD1 | TRBJ1-2
TGTGCCAGCAGCTCGGAGGGGACCGAAGCTTTCTTT | CASSSEGTEAFF | TRBV5-6 | - | - | TRBJ1-1
TGTGCCAGCAGTTTCCCCTCCTCCTACGAGCAGTACTTC | CASSFPSSYEQYF | TRBV28 | - | - | TRBJ2-7
TGTGCCAGCAGCCAAGATCCCGTCCTCGAGCAGTTCTTC | CASSQDPVLEQFF | TRBV4-2 | - | - | TRBJ2-1
TGTGCCAGTAGTATGGACACCGTCTACGAGCAGTACTTC | CASSMDTVYEQYF | TRBV19 | - | - | TRBJ2-7
TGTGCCAGCAGCTTTAGCAACTATGGCTACACCTTC | CASSFSNYGYTF | TRBV7-9 | - | - | TRBJ1-2
TGCGCCAGCAGCCAGGTTGAAGGGGCCAACGTCCTGACTTTC | CASSQVEGANVLTF | TRBV5-1 | - | - | TRBJ2-6